The sequence of this T cell receptor beta chain was determined in a study of vaccination and CD4 T cells after COVID-19. Sequenced with the Oncomine TCR Beta short-read assay was DNA taken from cultured CD4+ T cells. TCRdb redid the calling of the PCR reads with MiXCR, one entry per CDR3 protein. The repertoire has fewer than 7,500 distinct CDR3 sequences, approximately 35% of them found once; the top ten carry 34%. From germline, CDR1 is SNHLY and CDR2 FYNNEI. V shed 5 bases and J shed 9 bases, with 8 bases lying between them. This CDR3 has 11 amino acids. Remarks on this clonotype: Its antigen is as yet unknown.

The treatment was: approximately nine-day PBMC culture with coronavirus spike peptide pools or control peptides (ViraFEST assay). CD4+ T cells of the unexposed donor were collected before the COVID-19 pandemic (2011-2018). This receptor was taken from a human donor in good health. This chain joins TRBV2 and TRBJ1-3; D gene ambiguous. The sequencing input was CD4+ T cells from blood, cultured in vitro. CDR3 in amino acids: CASSTLATIYF. CDR3 sequence (DNA): TGTGCCAGCAGTACCCTTGCCACCATATATTTT.